This T cell receptor (beta chain) was identified in a study of T cells in tuberculosis. Unmatched junction bases numbered 10, after V lost 0 bases and J lost 5 bases. Germline-derived CDR1 and CDR2 are SGHRS and YFSETQ. This CDR3 spans 16 amino acids. Time point reported: new active TB diagnosis, blood taken before or within 7 days of starting treatment. Tuberculosis was confirmed by positive sputum smear and/or M. tuberculosis culture. Using immunoSEQ multiplex PCR, the repertoire was profiled, and TCRdb retains in-frame clones only, with some absent. Seen here are fewer than 40,000 clones, about 83% observed once, and the top ten hold around 5.5%.

Sample: PBMCs, taken at tuberculosis diagnosis. The clonotype was recovered from an adult with tuberculosis. The genes are TRBV5-1 and TRBJ1-1; TRBD1 matches 7 bases. The CDR3 coding sequence is TGCGCCAGCAGCTTGGCGGCAGGGGGATTGGTGACTGAAGCTTTCTTT. It translates to CASSLAAGGLVTEAFF.